This TCR beta chain was found in a study of control samples from healthy donors and cancer patients. This clone was detected once. Looked up from germline, CDR1 is LGHNT and CDR2 is FRNRAP. V was pared by 0 bases and J by 2 bases, with 5 bases of the junction left unmatched. CDR3 length: 18 residues. Repertoires were generated with immunoSEQ multiplex PCR, while TCRdb's copy carries only in-frame clones and drops some. This sample carries 190,000 or so clones, over 85% of them seen once, and the ten largest clones take more than 1.2%. The genes are TRBV12-5 and TRBJ2-3; 13 nucleotides match TRBD2. Material for sequencing was blood. The sequence came from a man younger than 35 in good health. The CDR3 nucleotides read TGTGCTAGTGGTTTGGTTGGACTAGCGGGGGCTTCCACAGATACGCAGTATTTT. Encoded protein: CASGLVGLAGASTDTQYF.